This T cell receptor (beta chain) was sequenced for a study of human T cells and chemical hapten exposure. On the study more broadly: The cohort included alopecia areata under or over 50% scalp, totalis and universalis.

This clonotype was found many times. Its antigen is unknown. Regarding time point: pre-sensitization, week 0. This sample's treatment: therapeutic diphenylcyclopropenone sensitization with weekly scalp DPC. Alopecia patients, 18 to 70 years old and DPC-suitable, served as donors. Study conclusions and caveats: TCRs exceeding a frequency of 1 in 1000 stayed unchanged under DPC sensitization.

TCRdb independently ran MiXCR on the RACE reads; one entry per CDR3 protein. The repertoire holds roughly 40,000 distinct CDR3 sequences, with 9.5% to 15% as singletons. Sequencing used whole blood, obtained in connection with sensitization to the hapten diphenylcyclopropenone (DPC). This receptor was taken from a woman aged 30 to 39 with alopecia areata. Some clones in this sample may be carry-over from other donors' samples.

CDR3 loop: CASRGGADTQYF. The CDR3 DNA reads as TGTGCCAGCAGGGGTGGGGCAGATACGCAGTATTTT. The chain recombines TRBV27 with TRBJ2-3; the D is unclear. Deletions cut 6 bases from V and 4 bases from J, with 8 bases between. Germline V gives CDR1 MNHEY, CDR2 SMNVEV (reference sequence). The CDR3 is made up of 12 amino acids.